This T cell receptor beta chain was identified during a study of molecular identifiers for immune sequencing clone quantification. Looking at the study overall: Sequencing covered four of five parts into which replicate RNA from approximately 20,000 or 98,000 naive CD8 cells was split. The study, taken as a whole, reports: Reportedly, one cell's Jurkat TCR RNA was detected within 1,100,000 naive CD8 cells.

Previously described methods and listed TCR primers were employed for the bulk TCR libraries. MiXCR was run by TCRdb on the PCR reads, yielding one entry per CDR3 protein. The sample has 97,000 or so distinct CDR3 sequences; less than 35% are singletons. Comment on this clonotype: Its target is unknown.

Trimming took 9 bases from V and 2 from J, leaving 9 bases between them. The CDR3 is 12 amino acids. From germline, CDR1 is LNHDA and CDR2 SQIVND (reference sequence). Sequencing was performed on naive CD8+ T cells from blood, with Jurkat cell RNA spiked in. The sample's subset: FACS-sorted CD8+CD4-CCR7+CD45RA+ naive T cells. The clonotype comes from a human donor in good health. Some libraries in this study had Jurkat cell RNA spiked in. V gene TRBV19 combines with J gene TRBJ2-3; no firm D call. CDR3 residues: CARGWITDTQYF. The CDR3 DNA is TGTGCCAGAGGATGGATCACAGATACGCAGTATTTT.